The 7 T cell receptor beta chains below all came from one sample that was sequenced in a study of radiation and T cells in renal cell carcinoma. Time point indicated: blood 4 weeks post-SBRT, at nephrectomy. The treatment is: 15 Gy SBRT to primary tumor, nephrectomy 4 weeks later. This table comes from immunoSEQ multiplex PCR, and its TCRdb copy is limited to in-frame clones, with some not included. In the table there are around 100,000 clones, 75% to 85% of which are singletons. The material sequenced was blood, taken from a patient whose treatment included radiotherapy and nephrectomy. These receptors originate from a man between 60 and 75 years old with renal cell carcinoma.

In its sample, this clone was seen once. The V and J genes are TRBV9 and TRBJ2-7; 10 bases map to TRBD1. Germline trimming cut 4 bases from V and 3 bases from J; bases unmatched to any gene: 10. This CDR3 comprises 16 residues. Per the germline V gene, CDR1 is SGDLS and CDR2 is YYNGEE. The CDR3 here is CASSPDRDRGYYEQYF. As DNA, the CDR3 is TGTGCCAGCAGCCCAGACCGGGACAGGGGATACTACGAGCAGTACTTC. Using reference TRBV9 and TRBJ2-7 for the parts outside the CDR3, the full variable domain is DSGVTQTPKHLITATGQRVTLRCSPRSGDLSVYWYQQSLDQGLQFLIQYYNGEERAKGNILERFSAQQFPDLHSELNLSSLELGDSALYFCASSPDRDRGYYEQYFGPGTRLTVT.

This clone was recorded once. The chain links TRBV11-2 to TRBJ2-7; D gene unclear. The CDR3 has 11 residues. Trimming stripped 5 bases from V and 4 bases from J, with 6 bases between. Germline V gene sequence: CDR1 SGHAT, CDR2 FQNNGV. The CDR3 spells CASSERYEQYF. CDR3 coding DNA: TGTGCCAGCAGCGAACGGTACGAGCAGTACTTC.

This rearrangement joins TRBV29-1 to TRBJ2-1, with 9 bases identical to TRBD1. Germline V gene sequence: CDR1 SQVTM, CDR2 ANQGSEA. The V segment lost 7 bases and the J segment 5 bases; nucleotides outside the gene matches: 6. The CDR3 has 13 amino acids. The CDR3 DNA reads TGCAGCGATGACAGGGGGAGGAACAATGAGCAGTTCTTC. It codes for CSDDRGRNNEQFF.

In its sample, this clone was seen once. The chain carries TRBV27 and TRBJ2-7, with D perhaps TRBD1 (8 bases). Trimming cost V 3 bases and J 0 bases, with 30 bases left between them. Germline loops: CDR1 MNHEY, CDR2 SMNVEV (reference sequence). The CDR3 covers 21 residues. The CDR3 region is CASSLRQFGQGWASGSYEQYF. CDR3 coding DNA: TGTGCCAGCAGTTTGCGTCAGTTCGGACAGGGTTGGGCTAGCGGCTCCTACGAGCAGTACTTC.

CDR3 coding DNA: TGTGCCAGTAGTATAGATCTTCCAGGGGACTACAATGAGCAGTTCTTC. As protein: CASSIDLPGDYNEQFF. The rearrangement uses TRBV19 and TRBJ2-1, with D perhaps TRBD1 (6 bases). V was trimmed by 0 bases and J by 3 bases, leaving 12 bases between them. The CDR3 contains 16 residues. Germline CDR1 reads LNHDA; CDR2 reads SQIVND (reference sequence).

The CDR3 is CASSEPTFYEQYF. The CDR3 DNA sequence: TGTGCCAGCAGTGAGCCCACCTTCTACGAGCAGTACTTC. V is TRBV6-5 and J is TRBJ2-7; D gene uncertain. V gave up 5 bases and J gave up 3 bases, with 11 bases separating them. CDR1 and CDR2 from the germline V gene are MNHEY and SVGAGI. The CDR3 is 13 residues long.

The V gene is TRBV6-1, the J gene TRBJ1-2, with D unresolved. V dropped 7 bases and J dropped 7 bases, with 10 bases sitting between them. The germline V gene encodes CDR1 MNHNS and CDR2 SASEGT. The CDR3 is 11 amino acids. The chain's CDR3 is CASTEAPGYTF. CDR3 nucleotide sequence: TGTGCCAGCACGGAGGCACCTGGCTACACCTTC.